The source of this T cell receptor beta chain is a study of blood T cells in healthy people across ages (dated by TCRdb to about 2015). Background on the whole study: In model experiments, roughly one uniquely barcoded TCR beta cDNA molecule per two T cells was captured by template switching. Using deep sequencing normalized with unique cDNA molecular identifiers, the study measured how TCR beta repertoire diversity changes with age. Donors of different ages were randomly distributed across sequencing lanes to avoid experimental bias. The donors were divided into four age groups: young (average 16 years), middle-aged (about 40), aged (about 56) and long-lived (approximately 74). The study analyzed two additional independent replicas of 1 million unique cDNA reads from the same blood draw for two donors, one aged 18 to 30 and one aged 80 or older. The study at large found these results: Because donor CMV infection status was unknown, age-related changes in expanded clonotypes were potentially confounded. Bulk unsorted PBMC profiling prevented conclusive comparison of naive and antigen-experienced compartments. Estimates of total diversity from one million sequenced T cells were regarded as lower bounds and underestimates. As age increased, observed TCR beta diversity per million T cells dropped in a roughly linear way, and a significant reduction was already evident by age 40. Observed TCR beta diversity correlated strongly with the percentage of naive T cells measured by flow cytometry. Compared with the aged group, the long-lived group had more naive CD4+ T cells, fewer expanded clones and increased TCR diversity, suggesting age selection.

The CDR3, cysteine through phenylalanine, is 18 amino acids long. Just CDR3 DNA is preserved here, 54 bases in frame from base 1. Unmatched junction bases come to 18, with V trimmed by 3 bases and J by 11 bases. This clonotype was found a few times. Its target antigen remains unknown. No much larger clone is present one base from it, and per-base qualities are unavailable. The method behind the library was 5' RACE. The data were produced on an Illumina HiSeq 2500. The second PCR ran for about 6 to 12 cycles and used a J-beta primer mix along with a sample-barcoded 5' primer. A unique molecular identifier was introduced onto each TCR beta cDNA molecule by a template-switch 5' adaptor carrying 12 random nucleotides. Each sample yielded at least 3 million CDR3-containing paired-end reads. First-strand cDNA synthesis was performed from all RNA using the Mint cDNA synthesis kit, with priming by a TRBC-specific oligonucleotide. Following uracil-DNA glycosylase treatment, a first 18-cycle PCR with universal primers M1SS and BC2_uni_R was performed on all cDNA. In the paper's pipeline: For normalization, 1 million high-quality reads were randomly selected from each sample, with every read carrying a distinct molecular identifier. Instead of being binned into consensus sequences, reads that shared molecular identifiers were thrown out. MiTCR, set to a Q25 quality threshold and the strictest error-elimination algorithm, was used for CDR3 identification, clonotype clustering and error correction. Lower-bound total TCR beta diversity was estimated with a nonparametric unseen species model using Euler transformation. TCRdb reprocessing: public reads trimmed at Q25 with fastp, clones called with MiXCR, in-frame beta chains kept. Every CDR3 protein is listed once, alongside the most common genes and DNA of its rows. It is TCRdb's table, rather than the study itself, that gives the V and J calls and clone size. The sample yields more than 1,400,000 distinct CDR3 sequences; 42% were counted once. The top ten constitute less than 8% of the sample.

The roughly 39 donors, aged 6 to 90 years, were systemically healthy Caucasian individuals from Russia. Roughly 9 milliliters of peripheral blood were drawn from each donor into EDTA-treated Vacutainer tubes. Ficoll-Paque density-gradient centrifugation was used to isolate PBMCs, with at least 6.5 million per sample. Total RNA was extracted from PBMCs with Trizol reagent, with at least 5 micrograms obtained per sample. For every donor, flow cytometry on a PBMC aliquot measured the percentage of naive CD45RAhigh/CD27high T cells. The chain links TRBV12-3 or TRBV12-4 with TRBJ2-1, with 11 bases matching TRBD2. Sequenced input: blood. This TCR came from a woman between 18 and 29 years old in good health. The DNA sequence is given as TGTGCCAGCAGTTTGCCCCCCTCCGGGACTAGCGGTGCGGCGAAGCAGTTCTTC. It encodes CASSLPPSGTSGAAKQFF.